Reported below is one T cell receptor beta chain. The specificity of this receptor is unknown. Per-base quality was not reported, and no clone a single base away is much larger than it. The entry originates in a study of blood T cell repertoires in COVID-19 (TCRdb year 2020). About the study as a whole: The collaborator samples originated in the United States, Italy and Spain and spanned the acute and convalescent phases of COVID-19. The material from the prospective study consisted of cDNA or gDNA derived from T cells, B-cell-depleted T cells, or PBMCs. Subjects who had been exposed to COVID-19, were actively infected with it, or had recovered from it provided the deeply sampled blood TCRbeta repertoires that made up the dataset. The repertoires were released in a freely available public database intended as a resource for research on the immune response to SARS-CoV-2. The samples were drawn from the first 160 participants of the ongoing ImmuneRACE study and from 1,254 subjects provided by 6 global collaborators. A de-identified subject ID, COVID-19 status, age in years and sex were almost always included in the sample metadata. HLA class I and class II types, where available, came from metadata supplied by the sample provider rather than from assay-based typing. Overall study outcomes, separate from this receptor: How much clinical and demographic metadata was included differed by source and by participant, and the metadata was provided uncurated.

The immunoSEQ Assay, a bias-controlled multiplex PCR, was used to amplify TCRbeta CDR3 regions from genomic DNA. The source study handled its data this way. Nucleated cell counts per sample were estimated from amplification of reference gene primers within the assay. Sequence reads were collapsed and filtered to measure the absolute abundance of every unique TCRbeta CDR3 rearrangement. For each sample, productive Simpson clonality was calculated by taking the square root of Simpson's diversity index across productive rearrangements. The table comes from immuneACCESS by way of TCRdb, which keeps in-frame sequences with V and J called. Part of the clones is missing from these tables; in studies checked, under half for an unresolved V gene and the rest for unknown reasons. That table supplies the V and J calls and clone size; D and trimming were determined from the DNA. The sample profile shows approximately 240,000 clones; approximately 79% of them were found once. The top ten constitute over 3% of the sample.

Each collaborating institution followed its own protocols to collect whole blood in K2EDTA tubes. Collaborator samples were shipped for TCRbeta analysis as frozen whole blood, isolated PBMCs, or DNA extracted from either sample type. The TCR sequence derives from a woman between 40 and 50 years old with active or convalescent COVID-19. Input material: peripheral blood.

CDR3 sequence: CASSSTDSTNQPQHF. The DNA sequence is as follows: TGTGCCAGCAGCTCCACAGACAGTACAAATCAGCCCCAGCATTTT. Recombination joined TRBV12-1 with TRBJ1-5; the table names TRBD1, a call not compared with the DNA. TRBV12-1 is described as a pseudogene. The CDR3 covers 15 residues, taking in both the cysteine and the phenylalanine. Here the CDR3 DNA is all that survives: 45 bases in frame from base 1.